These 18 T cell receptor beta chains share one sample of origin, sequenced in a study of cytomegalovirus exposure and HLA in healthy donors. PCR employed 60 Vbeta and 13 Jbeta primers. Libraries were prepared by immunoSEQ multiplex PCR; TCRdb keeps only in-frame clonotypes and omits some of them. The listing contains approximately 120,000 clones. Sequencing input: PBMCs. Every receptor here comes from a woman aged 60-75 years in good health and CMV-seronegative.

The gene calls are TRBV5-1 and TRBJ2-3; TRBD1 matches at 7 bases. Germline V gene sequence: CDR1 SGHRS, CDR2 YFSETQ. V lost 5 bases to trimming and J lost 0 bases; unmatched junction nucleotides: 6. The CDR3 spans 15 residues. In DNA, the CDR3 is TGCGCCAGCAGACCTACAGGGGCGAGCACAGATACGCAGTATTTT. It yields the protein CASRPTGASTDTQYF.

The chain is built from TRBV5-4 and TRBJ2-7; 8 bases agree with TRBD1. The CDR3 length is 14 residues. Per germline, CDR1 SGHNT and CDR2 YYREEE (reference sequence). The V segment lost 2 bases and the J segment 5 bases; nucleotides outside the gene matches: 6. The CDR3 loop reads CASSFGQGQDEQYF. Here the CDR3 DNA reads TGTGCCAGCAGCTTCGGACAGGGACAAGACGAGCAGTACTTC. The full variable domain, with the rest looked up from reference TRBV5-4 and TRBJ2-7, is ETGVTQSPTHLIKTRGQQVTLRCSSQSGHNTVSWYQQALGQGPQFIFQYYREEENGRGNFPPRFSGLQFPNYSSELNVNALELDDSALYLCASSFGQGQDEQYFGPGTRLTVT.

The V gene is TRBV7-9, the J gene TRBJ2-3; tentative D call: TRBD2 (6 bases). V lost 4 bases and J lost 0, with 11 bases in between. The CDR3 is made up of 15 amino acids. CDR1 is SEHNR, CDR2 FQNEAQ, per germline (reference sequence). The CDR3 is CASSYRRASTDTQYF. CDR3 coding DNA: TGTGCCAGCAGCTATCGGAGGGCTAGCACAGATACGCAGTATTTT.

The chain joins TRBV6-5 to TRBJ2-1; 10 bases line up with TRBD1. The ends lost 2 bases at V and 4 bases at J; junction bases unmatched: 2. There are 15 residues in the CDR3. CDR1 and CDR2 from the germline V gene are MNHEY and SVGAGI. CDR3 DNA sequence: TGTGCCAGCAGTTACGGGACAGGGGCTTACAATGAGCAGTTCTTC. This sequence encodes CASSYGTGAYNEQFF.

The chain carries TRBV28 and TRBJ1-2, with D possibly TRBD1 on 5 matching bases. The V gene's germline CDR1 is MDHEN and CDR2 SYDVKM. This CDR3 comprises 11 residues. V was clipped by 5 bases and J by 5 bases, with 6 bases between them. CDR3 DNA sequence: TGTGCCAGCAGTCCAGGGTATGGCTACACCTTC. Amino acid sequence: CASSPGYGYTF.

The chain has TRBV14 and TRBJ2-4; D not resolved. Germline values: CDR1 SGHDN, CDR2 FVKESK. With 1 base removed from V and 9 bases from J, the gap between germline ends came to 7 bases. The CDR3 totals 12 residues. Written as DNA, the CDR3 is TGTGCCAGCAGCCAAGGATCGAGCATTCAGTACTTC. It specifies CASSQGSSIQYF.

V gene TRBV4-1 combines with J gene TRBJ1-6, with TRBD1 matching 8 bases. Trimming removed 3 bases from V and 6 bases from J; junction bases left unmatched: 7. Germline V CDR1 and CDR2: MGHRA, YSYEKL. The CDR3 is 16 residues long. The CDR3 sequence: CASSHDQGAGNSPLHF. The CDR3 bases are TGCGCCAGCAGCCACGACCAGGGGGCAGGTAATTCACCCCTCCACTTT.

The genes are TRBV5-4 and TRBJ2-1, with TRBD2 identical over 8 bases. After removal of 4 bases from V and 7 bases from J, the junction contained 10 bases not matched to a gene. This CDR3 comprises 15 residues. Germline loops: CDR1 SGHNT, CDR2 YYREEE (reference sequence). CDR3 protein: CASSQVGGASNEQFF. CDR3 DNA: TGTGCCAGCAGCCAAGTCGGGGGGGCGTCAAATGAGCAGTTCTTC.

The chain employs TRBV6-5 and TRBJ2-7; TRBD2 agrees at 11 bases. V dropped 0 bases and J dropped 3; count of bases not matched to a gene: 4. CDR1 MNHEY and CDR2 SVGAGI come from the germline V gene. There are 16 residues in the CDR3. DNA of the CDR3: TGTGCCAGCAGTTACTCCAAGACTAGCGGGGACTACGAGCAGTACTTC. This sequence encodes CASSYSKTSGDYEQYF.

The V call is TRBV2, the J call TRBJ2-5; 8 positions agree with TRBD1. The J call may be wrong; the DNA end is better matched by TRBJ2-7. CDR1 is SNHLY, CDR2 FYNNEI, per germline. CDR3 length equals 15 residues. CDR3 sequence reads: CASTLGQGRSYEQYF. The CDR3, as DNA: TGTGCCAGTACCCTTGGACAGGGAAGGTCCTACGAGCAGTACTTC.

The chain couples TRBV5-4 to TRBJ2-3; a weak D match, TRBD1 (6 bases). V gave up 4 bases and J gave up 2 bases, with 17 bases separating them. Looked up from germline, CDR1 is SGHNT and CDR2 is YYREEE (reference sequence). This CDR3 is 16 amino acids long. The CDR3 bases are TGTGCCAGCAGCCGAGGACCAGGGGACCACACAGATACGCAGTATTTT. It is translated as CASSRGPGDHTDTQYF.

The chain couples TRBV7-8 to TRBJ2-7; TRBD2 might be the D (5 bases). CDR1 is SGHVS and CDR2 is FQNEAQ in the germline V gene. The length of the CDR3 is 14 residues. V was pared by 1 base and J by 0 bases, with 7 bases between. For the CDR3, the DNA is TGTGCCAGCAGCTTAGTCGGAGGCTCCTACGAGCAGTACTTC. As protein: CASSLVGGSYEQYF.

V gene TRBV4-1 combines with J gene TRBJ2-7; D not certain. Germline CDR1 is MGHRA and CDR2 is YSYEKL. Trimming removed 2 bases at V and 2 bases at J, with 25 bases between. The CDR3 is 19 amino acids. The CDR3 loop reads CASSQQPRPGSHSAYEQYF. In DNA form, the CDR3 reads TGCGCCAGCAGCCAACAACCGCGTCCAGGTTCTCATTCGGCCTACGAGCAGTACTTC.

DNA for the CDR3: TGTGCTAGTGGTTACACAGGTGGCTACGAGCAGTACTTC. This translates into CASGYTGGYEQYF. V usage is TRBV12-5 and J usage is TRBJ2-7, with D tentatively TRBD1 (5 bases). From germline, CDR1 is LGHNT and CDR2 FRNRAP. The V end was cut by 4 bases, the J end by 3 bases, with 10 bases between. The CDR3 length is 13 residues.

The chain is built from TRBV7-3 and TRBJ2-1, with 10 bases identical to TRBD2. The CDR3 consists of 19 residues. Germline CDR1 and CDR2: SGHTA and FQGTGA. V gave up 2 bases and J gave up 5 bases; unmatched junction bases: 15. The CDR3 here is CASSLLSRGLAVFDNEQFF. CDR3 DNA sequence: TGTGCCAGCAGCTTATTGTCTAGAGGACTAGCGGTGTTTGACAATGAGCAGTTCTTC.

The V call is TRBV10-2, the J call TRBJ1-1, with D unclear. In germline, CDR1 is WSHSY, CDR2 SAAADI. The V end was cut by 2 bases, the J end by 4 bases, with 8 bases between. The CDR3 extends over 13 amino acids. The CDR3 region has the DNA TGCGCCAGCAGTGAGGTACAGACCACTGAAGCTTTCTTT. It translates to CASSEVQTTEAFF.

This chain's CDR3 is CASSAVGDTEAFF. CDR3 sequence (DNA): TGTGCCAGCAGTGCAGTGGGCGACACTGAAGCTTTCTTT. V and J are TRBV6-6 and TRBJ1-1; no clear D. Looked up from germline, CDR1 is MNHNY and CDR2 is SVGAGI (reference sequence). Trimming removed 5 bases from V and 3 bases from J, with 10 bases in between. The CDR3 is 13 residues long.

J is TRBJ1-1 and V is TRBV28; D remains ambiguous. The V end was cut by 6 bases, the J end by 6 bases, with 14 bases between. The germline gives CDR1 MDHEN, CDR2 SYDVKM. The CDR3 is 13 residues long. CDR3 sequence reads: CASRSGIIAEAFF. The CDR3 nucleotides read TGTGCCAGCAGATCGGGGATTATCGCTGAAGCTTTCTTT.